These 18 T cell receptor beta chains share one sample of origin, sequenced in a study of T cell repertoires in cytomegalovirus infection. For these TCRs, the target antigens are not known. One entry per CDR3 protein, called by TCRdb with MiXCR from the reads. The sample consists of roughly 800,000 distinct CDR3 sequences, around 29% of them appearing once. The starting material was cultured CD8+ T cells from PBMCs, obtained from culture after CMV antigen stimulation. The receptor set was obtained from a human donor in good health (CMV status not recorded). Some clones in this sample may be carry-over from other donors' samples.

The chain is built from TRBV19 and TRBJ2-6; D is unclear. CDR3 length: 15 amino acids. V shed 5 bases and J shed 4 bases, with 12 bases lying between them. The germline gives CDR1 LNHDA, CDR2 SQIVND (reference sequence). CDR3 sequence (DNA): TGTGCCAGTAGTGCTCGGGTAAGCGGGGCCAACGTCCTGACTTTC. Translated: CASSARVSGANVLTF.

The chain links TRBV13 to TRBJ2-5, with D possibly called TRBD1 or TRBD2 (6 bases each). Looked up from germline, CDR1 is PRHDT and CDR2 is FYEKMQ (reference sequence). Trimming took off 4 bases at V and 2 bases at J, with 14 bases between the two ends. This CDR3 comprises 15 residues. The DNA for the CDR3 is TGTGCCAGCAGCTCCTTAGGGGGACTTCAAGAGACCCAGTACTTC. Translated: CASSSLGGLQETQYF. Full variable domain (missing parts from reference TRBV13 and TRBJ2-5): AAGVIQSPRHLIKEKRETATLKCYPIPRHDTVYWYQQGPGQDPQFLISFYEKMQSDKGSIPDRFSAQQFSDYHSELNMSSLELGDSALYFCASSSLGGLQETQYFGPGTRLLVL.

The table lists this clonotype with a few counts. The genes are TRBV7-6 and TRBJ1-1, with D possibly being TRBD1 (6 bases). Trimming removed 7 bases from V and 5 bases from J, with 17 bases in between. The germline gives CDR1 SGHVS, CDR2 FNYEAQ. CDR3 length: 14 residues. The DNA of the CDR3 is TGTGCCAGCACCGAGGGGGGGGCAGGGACTGAAGCTTTCTTT. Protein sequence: CASTEGGAGTEAFF.

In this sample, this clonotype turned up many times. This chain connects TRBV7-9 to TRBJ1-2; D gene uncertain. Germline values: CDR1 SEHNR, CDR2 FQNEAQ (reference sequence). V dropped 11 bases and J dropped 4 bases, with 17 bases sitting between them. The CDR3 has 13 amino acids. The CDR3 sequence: CAAPNMESYGYTF. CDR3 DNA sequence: TGTGCCGCCCCCAACATGGAATCCTATGGCTACACCTTC.

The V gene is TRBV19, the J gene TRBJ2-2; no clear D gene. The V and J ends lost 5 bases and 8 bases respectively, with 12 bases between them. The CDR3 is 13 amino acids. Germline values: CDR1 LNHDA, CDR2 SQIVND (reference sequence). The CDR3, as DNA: TGTGCCAGTAGTCCCGTAATTTTAGGGGAGCTGTTTTTT. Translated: CASSPVILGELFF.

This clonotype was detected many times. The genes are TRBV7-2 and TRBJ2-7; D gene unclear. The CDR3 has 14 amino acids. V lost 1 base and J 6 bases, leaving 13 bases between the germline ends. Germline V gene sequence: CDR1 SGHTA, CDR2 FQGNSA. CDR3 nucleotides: TGTGCCAGCAGCTTAGGCTCTGGGCTCGTCGAGCAGTACGTC. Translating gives CASSLGSGLVEQYV.

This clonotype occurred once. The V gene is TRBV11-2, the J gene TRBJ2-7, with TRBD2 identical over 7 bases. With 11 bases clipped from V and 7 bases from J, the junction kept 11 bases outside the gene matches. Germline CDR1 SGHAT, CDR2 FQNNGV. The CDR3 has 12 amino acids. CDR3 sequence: CASTLGGWEQYF. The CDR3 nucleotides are TGTGCCTCCACGCTGGGGGGGTGGGAGCAGTACTTC.

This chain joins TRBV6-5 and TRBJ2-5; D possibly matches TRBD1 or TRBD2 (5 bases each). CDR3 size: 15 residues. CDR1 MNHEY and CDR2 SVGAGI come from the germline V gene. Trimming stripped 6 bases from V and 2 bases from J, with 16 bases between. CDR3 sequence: CASSKLGVPQETQYF. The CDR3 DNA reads TGTGCCAGCAGCAAACTAGGGGTTCCTCAAGAGACCCAGTACTTC.

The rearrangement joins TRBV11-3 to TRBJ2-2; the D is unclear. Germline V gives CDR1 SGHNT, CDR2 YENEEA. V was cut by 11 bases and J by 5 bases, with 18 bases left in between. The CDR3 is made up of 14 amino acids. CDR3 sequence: CASRSSGATGELFF. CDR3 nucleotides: TGTGCCTCCCGAAGTTCGGGCGCTACCGGGGAGCTGTTTTTT.

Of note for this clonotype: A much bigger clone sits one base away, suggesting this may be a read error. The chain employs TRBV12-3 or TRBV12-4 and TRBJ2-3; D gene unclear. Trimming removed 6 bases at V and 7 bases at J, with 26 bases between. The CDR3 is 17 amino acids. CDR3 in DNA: TGTGCCAGCAGCTCCCCCGAGGACGGCCCTGTAGGGAATACGCAGTATTTT. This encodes CASSSPEDGPVGNTQYF.

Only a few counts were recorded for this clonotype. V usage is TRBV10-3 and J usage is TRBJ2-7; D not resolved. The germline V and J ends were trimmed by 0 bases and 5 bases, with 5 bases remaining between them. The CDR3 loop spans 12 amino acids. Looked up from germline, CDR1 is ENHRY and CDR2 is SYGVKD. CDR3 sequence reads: CAISESAHEQYV. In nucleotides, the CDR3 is TGTGCCATCAGTGAGTCAGCCCACGAGCAGTACGTC.

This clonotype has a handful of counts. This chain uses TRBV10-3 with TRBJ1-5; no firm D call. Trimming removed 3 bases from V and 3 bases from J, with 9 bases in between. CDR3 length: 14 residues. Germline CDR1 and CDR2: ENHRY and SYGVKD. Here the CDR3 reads CAISEDTINQPQHF. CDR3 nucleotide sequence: TGTGCCATCAGTGAAGACACCATCAATCAGCCCCAGCATTTT.

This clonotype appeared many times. The CDR3 reads CASRSGTGLNTEAFF. The CDR3, as DNA: TGTGCCAGCAGGTCCGGGACAGGGCTGAACACTGAAGCTTTCTTT. The chain has TRBV5-6 and TRBJ1-1; 9 bases agree with TRBD1. With 5 bases clipped from V and 0 bases from J, the junction kept 5 bases outside the gene matches. The CDR3 is 15 residues long. Germline lookup yields CDR1 SGHDT and CDR2 YYEEEE.

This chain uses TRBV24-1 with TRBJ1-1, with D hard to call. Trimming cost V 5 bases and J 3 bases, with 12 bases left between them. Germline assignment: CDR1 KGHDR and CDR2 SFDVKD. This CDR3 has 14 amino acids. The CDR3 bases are TGTGCCACCAGTGCAGACAAACACCACACTGAAGCTTTCTTT. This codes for CATSADKHHTEAFF.

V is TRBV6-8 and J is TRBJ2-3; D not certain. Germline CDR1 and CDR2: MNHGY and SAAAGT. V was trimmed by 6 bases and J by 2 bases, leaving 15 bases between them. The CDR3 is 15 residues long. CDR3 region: CASSDRVADTDTQYF. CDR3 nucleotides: TGTGCCAGCAGCGACCGGGTGGCAGACACAGATACGCAGTATTTT.

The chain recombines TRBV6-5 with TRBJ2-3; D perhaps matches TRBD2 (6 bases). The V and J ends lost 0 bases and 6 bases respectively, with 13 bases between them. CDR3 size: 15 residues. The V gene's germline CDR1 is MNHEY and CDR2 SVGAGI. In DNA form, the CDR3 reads TGTGCCAGCAGTTACTCCGGGCTAGCGTCCGATACGCAGTATTTT. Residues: CASSYSGLASDTQYF.

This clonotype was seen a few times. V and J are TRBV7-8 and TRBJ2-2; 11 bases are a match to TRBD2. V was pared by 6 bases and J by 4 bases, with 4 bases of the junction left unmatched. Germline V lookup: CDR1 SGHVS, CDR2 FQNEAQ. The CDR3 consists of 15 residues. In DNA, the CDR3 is TGTGCCAGCAGTCAAACTAGCGGGGGCACCGGGGAGCTGTTTTTT. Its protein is CASSQTSGGTGELFF.

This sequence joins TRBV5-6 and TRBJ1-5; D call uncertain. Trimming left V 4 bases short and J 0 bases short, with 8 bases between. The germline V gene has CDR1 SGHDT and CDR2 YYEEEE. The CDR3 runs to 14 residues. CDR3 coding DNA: TGTGCCAGCAGCGAGGCTTATAGCAATCAGCCCCAGCATTTT. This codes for CASSEAYSNQPQHF. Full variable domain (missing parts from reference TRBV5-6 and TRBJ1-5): DAGVTQSPTHLIKTRGQQVTLRCSPKSGHDTVSWYQQALGQGPQFIFQYYEEEERQRGNFPDRFSGHQFPNYSSELNVNALLLGDSALYLCASSEAYSNQPQHFGDGTRLSIL.